The entry below describes one T cell receptor beta chain. The antigen is unknown. Constant-segment primers and 5'RACE yielded cDNA libraries for TCR alpha and TCR beta, each carrying sample barcodes and UMIs. TCRdb fed the 5' RACE reads into MiXCR, producing one record per CDR3 protein. This repertoire shows 500,000 to 550,000 distinct CDR3 sequences, around 21% found once; its top ten account for roughly an eighth. The sample comes from a study of T-cell memory formation after mild COVID-19. About the study: TCR clustering was largely donor specific. Findings and limits, study-wide: Second-wave clones reaching peak frequency on day 37 lacked confirmed SARS-CoV-2 specificity. Among contracting clones, CD4+ were mainly CM/EM and CD8+ enriched in EMRA.

CDR1 is SGDLS and CDR2 is YYNGEE in the germline V gene. After removal of 3 bases from V and 5 bases from J, the junction contained 3 bases not matched to a gene. The length of the CDR3 is 14 residues. This chain connects TRBV9 to TRBJ2-1; TRBD1 agrees at 9 bases. The clonotype comes from an adult woman who had mild COVID-19 (a few samples of this study predate the infection). Cell type and time point are not known. What was sequenced was PBMCs or a T cell subset sorted from them (not recorded which). CDR3 residues: CASSAWTGDNEQFF. The DNA for the CDR3 is TGTGCCAGCAGCGCTTGGACAGGGGACAATGAGCAGTTCTTC.